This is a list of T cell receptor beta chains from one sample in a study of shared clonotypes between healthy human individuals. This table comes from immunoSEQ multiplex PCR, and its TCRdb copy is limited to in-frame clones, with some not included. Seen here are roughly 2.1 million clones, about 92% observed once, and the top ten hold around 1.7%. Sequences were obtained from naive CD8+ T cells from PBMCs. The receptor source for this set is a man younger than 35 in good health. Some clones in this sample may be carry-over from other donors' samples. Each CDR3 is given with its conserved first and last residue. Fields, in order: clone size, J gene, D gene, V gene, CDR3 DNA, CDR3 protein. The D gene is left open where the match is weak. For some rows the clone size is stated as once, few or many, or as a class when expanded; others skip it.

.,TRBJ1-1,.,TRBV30,TGTGCCTGGAGTATGGACAGCAACACTGAAGCTTTCTTT,CAWSMDSNTEAFF
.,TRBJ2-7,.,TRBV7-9,TGTGCCAGCAGCTTACTTGGTCTAACATCGAACCATACCTACGAGCAGTACTTC,CASSLLGLTSNHTYEQYF
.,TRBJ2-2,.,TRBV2,TGTGCCGCCCTGGAGGGGGCCGGGGAGCTGTTTTTT,CAALEGAGELFF
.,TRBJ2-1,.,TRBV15,TGTGCCACCAGCAGAGAGACTGCAAATGAGCAGTTCTTC,CATSRETANEQFF
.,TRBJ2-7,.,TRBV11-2,TGTGCCAGCAGTGCTCAGAGCTCCTACGAGCAGTACTTC,CASSAQSSYEQYF
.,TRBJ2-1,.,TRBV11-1,TGTGCCAGCAGCTTAGAGAGGGGAGATGAGCAGTTCTTC,CASSLERGDEQFF
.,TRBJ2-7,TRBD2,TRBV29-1,TGCAGCGCGGGGGGGAGCTCCTACGAGCAGTACTTC,CSAGGSSYEQYF
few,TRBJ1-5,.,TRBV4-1,TGCGCCAGCAGTCAGTCAAGTGGCCAGCCCCAGCATTTT,CASSQSSGQPQHF
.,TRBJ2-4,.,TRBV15,TGTGCCACCAGCAGAGATCGTCGGGGAACTAACATTCAGTACTTC,CATSRDRRGTNIQYF
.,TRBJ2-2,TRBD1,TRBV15,TGTGCCACCAGCAGAGCGGTAGAAGGACAGGGGTCCGGGGAGCTGTTTTTT,CATSRAVEGQGSGELFF
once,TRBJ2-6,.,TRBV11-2,TGTGCCAGCAGCCCGTACTCTGGGGCCAACGTCCTGACTTTC,CASSPYSGANVLTF
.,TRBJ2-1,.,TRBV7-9,TGTGCCAGCAGCTCCCGGCGGGGTTCCGAAAATGAGCAGTTCTTC,CASSSRRGSENEQFF
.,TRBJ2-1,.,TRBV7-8,TGTGCCAGCAGCTTTATGATGGGGCTCTCCTACAATGAGCAGTTCTTC,CASSFMMGLSYNEQFF
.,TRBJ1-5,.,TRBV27,TGTGCCAGCAGTTTATTGGGCAGAAACCAGCCCCAGCGTTTT,CASSLLGRNQPQRF
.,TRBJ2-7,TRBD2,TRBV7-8,TGTGCCAGCAGCTTCGGGACTAGCGGGTCCTACCGGGTTTACGAGCAGTACTTC,CASSFGTSGSYRVYEQYF
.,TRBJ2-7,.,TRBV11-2,TGTGCCAGCAGCCTTGAAGGGATCGGGGCATCCTACGAGCAGTACTTC,CASSLEGIGASYEQYF
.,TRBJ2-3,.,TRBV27,TGTGCCAGCAGCTTCCGGGGCACAGATACGCAGTATTTT,CASSFRGTDTQYF
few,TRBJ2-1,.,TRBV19,TGTGCCAGTAGTCCCTGGCAATATATCGCAAATGAGCAGTTCTTC,CASSPWQYIANEQFF
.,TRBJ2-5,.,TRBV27,TGTGCCAGCAGTTTCAGGGGGGAAGAGACCCAGTACTTC,CASSFRGEETQYF
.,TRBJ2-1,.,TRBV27,TGTGCCAGCAGCACCCCGGACCAGATCAATGAGCAGTTCTTC,CASSTPDQINEQFF
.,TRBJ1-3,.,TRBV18,TGTGCCAGCTCACCACCCCACAGGGCCGCTGGAAACACCATATATTTT,CASSPPHRAAGNTIYF
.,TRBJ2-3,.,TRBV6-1,TGTGCCAGCAGTGAAGCGTACGGTGCCTGGCGAGATACGCAGTATTTT,CASSEAYGAWRDTQYF
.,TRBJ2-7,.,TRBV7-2,TGTGCCAGCAGCTTTCCGGTTAGGGGCCCGCTTAACACTTACGAGCAGTACTTC,CASSFPVRGPLNTYEQYF
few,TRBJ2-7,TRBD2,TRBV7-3,TGTGCCAGCAGCCCGGGACTAGGCCTCTCCTACGAGCAGTACTTC,CASSPGLGLSYEQYF
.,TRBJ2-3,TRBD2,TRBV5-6,TGTGCCAGCAGCCTCCTATTAGCGGGAGGGTCAGATACGCAGTATTTT,CASSLLLAGGSDTQYF
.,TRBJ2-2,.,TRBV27,TGTGCCAGCAGTTTGCTTCCGATCGGCACCGGGGAGCTGTTTTTT,CASSLLPIGTGELFF
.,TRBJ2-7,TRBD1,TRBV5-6,TGTGCCAGCAGCTTGGTGGCGACAGGGGACTACGAGCAGTACTTC,CASSLVATGDYEQYF
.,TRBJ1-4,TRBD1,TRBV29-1,TGCAGCGTTAAACAGGGGGTGAATGAAAAACTGTTTTTT,CSVKQGVNEKLFF
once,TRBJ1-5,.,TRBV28,TGTGCCAGCAGTTCTAACCTTGAGGCCGAGAGCAATCAGCCCCAGCATTTT,CASSSNLEAESNQPQHF
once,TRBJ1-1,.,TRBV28,TGTGCCAGCCGCAACGATGGGGGAGGGGCTGAAGCTTTCTTT,CASRNDGGGAEAFF
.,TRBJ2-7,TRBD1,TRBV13,TGTGCCAGCAGCTTAGAGGGACAGGGCACCTACGAGCAGTACTTC,CASSLEGQGTYEQYF
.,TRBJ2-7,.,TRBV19,TGTGCCAGTACCACAACGGCAGGGTCCTACGAGCAGTACTTC,CASTTTAGSYEQYF
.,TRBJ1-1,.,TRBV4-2,TGTGCCAGCAGCCAAGCGGTGGGGACCTTATACACTGAAGCTTTCTTT,CASSQAVGTLYTEAFF
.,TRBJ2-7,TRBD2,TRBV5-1,TGCGCCAGCAGCTTGGGCCCTACTAGCGGGAGTGTCGAGCAGTACTTC,CASSLGPTSGSVEQYF
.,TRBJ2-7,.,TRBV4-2,TGTGCCAGCAGCCAAGGTTTAGCCAATCGGGGACTGGCCTACGAGCAGTACTTC,CASSQGLANRGLAYEQYF
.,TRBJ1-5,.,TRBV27,TGTGCCAGCAGCTGGACAGATTATCAGCCCCAGCATTTT,CASSWTDYQPQHF
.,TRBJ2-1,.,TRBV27,TGTGCCAGCAGATTACTAAACTACAATGAGCAGTTCTTC,CASRLLNYNEQFF
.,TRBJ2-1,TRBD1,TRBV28,TGTGCCAGCAGTTTCGAAGGGGGCTTTGGCAATGAGCAGTTCTTC,CASSFEGGFGNEQFF
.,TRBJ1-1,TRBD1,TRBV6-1,TGTGCCAGCAGTGAAGTGAGGACAGGGAACACTGAAGCTTTCTTT,CASSEVRTGNTEAFF
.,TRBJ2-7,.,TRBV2,TGTGCCAGCAGTGAACGGAGGCGGGCAGGAGACTACGAGCAGTACTTC,CASSERRRAGDYEQYF
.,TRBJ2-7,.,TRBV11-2,TGTGCCAGCAGCTTGTATTCCCCGGACAGCTACGAGCAGTACTTC,CASSLYSPDSYEQYF
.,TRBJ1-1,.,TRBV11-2,TGTGCCAGCAGCTTACTTCTACCGGGAAAGAACACTGAAGCTTTCTTT,CASSLLLPGKNTEAFF
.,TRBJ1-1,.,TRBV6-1,TGTGCCAGCAGTGCTAGACCGATCCCAGGCCTCGTGAACACTGAAGCTTTCTTT,CASSARPIPGLVNTEAFF
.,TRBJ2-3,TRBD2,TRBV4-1,TGCGCCAGCAGCCAAATGGGAGGGACGTACACAGATACGCAGTATTTT,CASSQMGGTYTDTQYF
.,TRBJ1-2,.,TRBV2,TGTGCCAGCAGTGAGACGGAAGGGATCTATGGCTACACCTTC,CASSETEGIYGYTF
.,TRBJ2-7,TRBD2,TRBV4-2,TGTGCCAGCAGCCAAGCCACTAGCGGGAGCGAGCAGTACTTC,CASSQATSGSEQYF
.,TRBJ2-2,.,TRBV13,TGTGCCAGCAGCTTATCATTGGACCCCGGGGAGCTGTTTTTT,CASSLSLDPGELFF
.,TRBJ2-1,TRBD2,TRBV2,TGTGCCAGCAGTGACGGACTAGGACGACATAATGAGCAGTTCTTC,CASSDGLGRHNEQFF
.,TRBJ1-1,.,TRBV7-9,TGTGCCAGCAGCTTACTTGAGGGGCTGAACACTGAAGCTTTCTTT,CASSLLEGLNTEAFF
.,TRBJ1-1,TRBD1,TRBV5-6,TGTGCCAGCAGCTTGGGACAGGGGTGGGGAACTGAAGCTTTCTTT,CASSLGQGWGTEAFF